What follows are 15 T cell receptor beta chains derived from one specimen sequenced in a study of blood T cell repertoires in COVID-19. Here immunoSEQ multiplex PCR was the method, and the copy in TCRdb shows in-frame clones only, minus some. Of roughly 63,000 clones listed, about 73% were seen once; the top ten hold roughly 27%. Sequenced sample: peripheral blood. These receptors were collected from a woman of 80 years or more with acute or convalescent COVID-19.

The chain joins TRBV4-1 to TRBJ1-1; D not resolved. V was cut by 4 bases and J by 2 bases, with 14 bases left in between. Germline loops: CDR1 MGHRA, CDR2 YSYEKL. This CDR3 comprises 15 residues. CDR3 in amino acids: CASSLETGSNTEAFF. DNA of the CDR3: TGCGCCAGCAGCCTTGAGACTGGTTCTAACACTGAAGCTTTCTTT.

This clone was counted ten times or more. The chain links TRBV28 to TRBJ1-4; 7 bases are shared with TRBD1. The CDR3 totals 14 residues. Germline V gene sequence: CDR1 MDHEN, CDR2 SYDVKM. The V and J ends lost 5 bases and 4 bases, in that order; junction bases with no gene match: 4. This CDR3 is CASSLGTVNEKLFF. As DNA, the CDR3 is TGTGCCAGCAGTCTCGGGACAGTTAATGAAAAACTGTTTTTT.

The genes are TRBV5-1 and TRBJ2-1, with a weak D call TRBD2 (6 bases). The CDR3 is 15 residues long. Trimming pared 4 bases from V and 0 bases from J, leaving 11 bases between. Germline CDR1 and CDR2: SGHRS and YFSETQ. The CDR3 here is CASSRDFNSYNEQFF. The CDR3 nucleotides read TGCGCCAGCAGCAGGGACTTCAACTCCTACAATGAGCAGTTCTTC.

The CDR3 spells CASSLPQGNQPQHF. The CDR3 DNA follows: TGTGCCAGCAGTTTACCCCAGGGGAATCAGCCCCAGCATTTT. The chain has TRBV28 and TRBJ1-5; D is possibly TRBD1 (6 bases). There are 14 residues in the CDR3. Germline V lookup: CDR1 MDHEN, CDR2 SYDVKM. Trimming pared 2 bases from V and 4 bases from J, leaving 9 bases between.

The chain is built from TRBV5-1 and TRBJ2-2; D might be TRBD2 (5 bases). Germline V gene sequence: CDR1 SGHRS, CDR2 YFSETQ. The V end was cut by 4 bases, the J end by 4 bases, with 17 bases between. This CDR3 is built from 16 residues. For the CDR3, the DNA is TGCGCCAGCAGCCCTCTTGAGGGAGCCGGCACCGGGGAGCTGTTTTTT. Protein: CASSPLEGAGTGELFF. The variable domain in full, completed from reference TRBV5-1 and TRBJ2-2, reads KAGVTQTPRYLIKTRGQQVTLSCSPISGHRSVSWYQQTPGQGLQFLFEYFSETQRNKGNFPGRFSGRQFSNSRSEMNVSTLELGDSALYLCASSPLEGAGTGELFFGEGSRLTVL.

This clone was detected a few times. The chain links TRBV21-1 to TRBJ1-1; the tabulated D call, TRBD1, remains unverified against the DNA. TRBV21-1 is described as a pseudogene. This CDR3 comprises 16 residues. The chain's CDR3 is CASSRTWGQGYTEAFF. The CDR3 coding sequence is TGTGCCAGCAGCAGAACGTGGGGACAGGGGTACACTGAAGCTTTCTTT.

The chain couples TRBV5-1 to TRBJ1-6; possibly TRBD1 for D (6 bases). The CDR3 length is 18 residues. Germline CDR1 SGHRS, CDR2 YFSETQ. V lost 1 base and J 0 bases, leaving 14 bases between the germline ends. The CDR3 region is CASSLNRGASSYNSPLHF. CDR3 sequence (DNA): TGCGCCAGCAGCTTGAACCGGGGGGCTAGCTCCTATAATTCACCCCTCCACTTT.

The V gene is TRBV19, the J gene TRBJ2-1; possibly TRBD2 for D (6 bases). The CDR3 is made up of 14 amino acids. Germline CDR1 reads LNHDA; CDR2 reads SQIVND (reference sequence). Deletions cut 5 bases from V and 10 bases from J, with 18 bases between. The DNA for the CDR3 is TGTGCCAGTAGTCGGGCTAGCGTGTCTGAGGAGCAGTTCTTC. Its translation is CASSRASVSEEQFF. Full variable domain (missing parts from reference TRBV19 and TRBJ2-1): DGGITQSPKYLFRKEGQNVTLSCEQNLNHDAMYWYRQDPGQGLRLIYYSQIVNDFQKGDIAEGYSVSREKKESFPLTVTSAQKNPTAFYLCASSRASVSEEQFFGPGTRLTVL.

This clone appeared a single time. CDR3 amino acids: CASRPIDLGGAGNEQFF. The CDR3 DNA reads as TGTGCCAGTAGACCCATCGACCTCGGGGGGGCGGGCAATGAGCAGTTCTTC. The V gene is TRBV19, the J gene TRBJ2-1, with TRBD2 identical over 8 bases. The junction had 16 bases not matched to a gene; V was cut back by 6 bases and J by 6 bases. The germline CDR1 and CDR2 sequences are LNHDA and SQIVND (reference sequence). The CDR3 covers 17 residues.

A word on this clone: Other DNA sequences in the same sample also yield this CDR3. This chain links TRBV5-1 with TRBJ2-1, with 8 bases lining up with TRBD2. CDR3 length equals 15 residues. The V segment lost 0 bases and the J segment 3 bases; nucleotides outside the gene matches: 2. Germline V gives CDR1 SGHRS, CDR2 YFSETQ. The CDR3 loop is CASSLGLAGYNEQFF. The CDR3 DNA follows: TGCGCCAGCAGCTTGGGGCTAGCGGGCTACAATGAGCAGTTCTTC.

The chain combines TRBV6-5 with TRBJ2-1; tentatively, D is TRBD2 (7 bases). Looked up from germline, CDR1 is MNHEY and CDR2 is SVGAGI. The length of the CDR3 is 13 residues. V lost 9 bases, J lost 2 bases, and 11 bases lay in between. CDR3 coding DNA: TGTGCCAGTAGGGGGGGCCCCTACAATGAGCAGTTCTTC. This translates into CASRGGPYNEQFF.

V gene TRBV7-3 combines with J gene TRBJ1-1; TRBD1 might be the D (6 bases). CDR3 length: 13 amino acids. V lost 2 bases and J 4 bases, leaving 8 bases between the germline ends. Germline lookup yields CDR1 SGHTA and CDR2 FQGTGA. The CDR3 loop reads CASSLDRSTEAFF. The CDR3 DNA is TGTGCCAGCAGCTTAGACAGGAGCACTGAAGCTTTCTTT.

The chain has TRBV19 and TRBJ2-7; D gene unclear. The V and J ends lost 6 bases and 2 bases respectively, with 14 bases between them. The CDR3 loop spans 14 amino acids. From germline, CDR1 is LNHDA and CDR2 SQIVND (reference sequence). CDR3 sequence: CASSLTVPTYEQYF. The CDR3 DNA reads TGTGCCAGTAGCCTTACGGTACCTACCTACGAGCAGTACTTC.

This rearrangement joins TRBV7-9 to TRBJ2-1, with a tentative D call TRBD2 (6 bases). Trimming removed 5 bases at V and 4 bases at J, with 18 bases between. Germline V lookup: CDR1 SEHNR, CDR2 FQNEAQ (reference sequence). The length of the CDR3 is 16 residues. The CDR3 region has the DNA TGTGCCAGCAGCCTCCCTACGGGAGTAGGGTACAATGAGCAGTTCTTC. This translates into CASSLPTGVGYNEQFF. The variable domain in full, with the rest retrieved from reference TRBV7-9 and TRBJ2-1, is DTGVSQNPRHKITKRGQNVTFRCDPISEHNRLYWYRQTLGQGPEFLTYFQNEAQLEKSRLLSDRFSAERPKGSFSTLEIQRTEQGDSAMYLCASSLPTGVGYNEQFFGPGTRLTVL.

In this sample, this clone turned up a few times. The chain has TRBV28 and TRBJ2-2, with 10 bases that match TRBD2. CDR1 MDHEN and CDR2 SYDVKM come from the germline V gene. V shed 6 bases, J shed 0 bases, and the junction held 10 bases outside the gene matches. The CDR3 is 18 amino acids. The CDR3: CASSHRGLAAANTGELFF. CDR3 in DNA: TGTGCCAGCAGCCATCGTGGACTAGCGGCCGCGAACACCGGGGAGCTGTTTTTT.